This record concerns one TCR beta chain sequence. There are many counts of this clonotype. What antigen it recognizes has not been identified. No clone much larger than this one lies a single base away; base qualities are absent. The entry originates in a study of identical twins (dated by TCRdb to the mid-2010s). Some background on the complete study: To test whether fetal clonotypes persist, the study used deep sequencing on TCR alpha and beta repertoires from monozygotic twins, unrelated adults of various ages, and cord blood. To rule out contamination, replicate twin experiments were performed at different times with different library preparation protocols. The paper's findings and limits, for the study overall: A weaker excess of twin sharing was found in beta out-of-frame sequences because the signal-to-noise ratio was lowered by fewer shared sequences. Zero-insertion analyses could be partly confounded by invariant T cells such as MAIT and iNKT, though diverse VJ usage argued against such confounding for most clonotypes. Fewer insertions were carried by abundant cord blood beta clonotypes, a similar but weaker trend appeared in young adult naive repertoires, and no such trend appeared in memory repertoires. Compared with coincidental sharing between unrelated individuals, out-of-frame TCR alpha sequences shared between twins had an excess of sequences with low generation probability. Because the same donors could not be followed over many years, the conclusions relied on cross-sectional statistical analysis. Out-of-frame TCR alpha sharing in monozygotic twins was systematically underestimated by recombination models, whereas sharing between unrelated individuals was in agreement with the recombination models.

Library preparation employed 5' RACE. The data were produced on an Illumina HiSeq 2000. Template switching introduced a universal primer binding site; the final cDNA contained a unique molecular identifier, enabling accurate counting of TCR cDNA molecules. Specific primers in the conserved constant-segment region were used to synthesize first-strand cDNA for the TCR alpha and beta chains. Each cDNA library was double barcoded, with a SMART-Mk sample barcode plus Illumina barcodes, to control for contamination. TruSeq adapter sequences along with Illumina sample barcodes were introduced in two successive PCR steps. TCR alpha and beta cDNA libraries were sequenced on the Illumina HiSeq platform with custom primers. The original methods were these. MiGEC was used to process raw reads and extract unique molecular identifiers, and MiXCR was used to find CDR3 positions. For each individual, recombination models were inferred using an EM algorithm with the repgenHMM and IGoR tools. Shared clonotype analysis was performed with the tcR package in R, normalizing sharing by the product of cloneset sizes. To study raw recombination free of thymic and clonal selection effects, out-of-frame nonproductive sequences were analyzed. Clones were called with MiXCR by TCRdb after fastp trimmed the public reads at Q25, and only in-frame beta chains were retained. Entries that share a CDR3 protein sequence are merged under the most common genes and DNA. What appears here as the V and J calls and clone size reflects TCRdb's work, not the paper's. The sample contains 310,000 or so distinct CDR3 sequences, about 8.1% of them found a single time. More than 2% of the sample rests with the top ten.

All donors were healthy Caucasians. The twin cohort consisted of three pairs of female monozygotic twins, all aged about 18 to 29 years. Miltenyi CD45RO+ enrichment and human naive T-cell isolation kits were used to isolate memory (CD45RO+) and naive T cells from PBMC. Including the terminal cysteine and phenylalanine, the CDR3 comprises 16 residues. Only the CDR3 portion is preserved as DNA: 48 bases, with reading frame beginning at the first base. CDR1 MNHEY and CDR2 SVGAGI are derived from the germline V gene. At the junction V is shortened by 2 bases and J by 2 bases; bases outside the gene matches: 6. A further study also used this sample, focusing on yellow fever vaccine responses in identical twins. The second paper states: The authors reported that the T cell response to vaccination in identical twins appeared partly convergent and partly personalized. The study precisely tracked vaccine-responding T cell clones in identical twins.

The chain is encoded by TRBV6-5 joined to TRBJ1-5, and 7 junctional nucleotides match TRBD1. This receptor was identified in a woman in her late teens or twenties in good health. The sample was memory (CD45RO+) T cells sorted from blood. What this sample's cell subset or site label stands for: CD45RO+ enriched T cells. DNA sequence: TGTGCCAGCAGTTACAAGGGGGCTAGTGGCAATCAGCCCCAGCATTTT. This encodes CASSYKGASGNQPQHF.